This T cell receptor beta chain is drawn from a study of blood T cell repertoires in COVID-19. Trimming took 0 bases from V and 4 from J; bases not matched to a gene: 3. The germline CDR1 and CDR2 sequences are SGDLS and YYNGEE. The CDR3 covers 15 residues. This clone was counted a single time. Sequencing used immunoSEQ multiplex PCR; TCRdb keeps in-frame clones, though not all of them. The sample includes some 150,000 clones, roughly four fifths of them seen just once. Sequencing input: peripheral blood. V and J are TRBV9 and TRBJ2-7; 11 bases match TRBD1. This receptor was identified in a human donor with acute or convalescent COVID-19. The donor label of this sample is uncertain. CDR3 bases: TGTGCCAGCAGCGTAGATGGGACAGGGGGATACGAGCAGTACTTC. Translation gives CASSVDGTGGYEQYF.